The 10 T cell receptor beta chains below all came from one sample that was sequenced in a study of blood T cells in healthy people across ages. Using a J-beta primer mix together with a sample-barcoded 5' primer, a second PCR was run for about 6 to 11 cycles. One entry per CDR3 protein results from TCRdb running MiXCR on the 5' RACE reads. The table records 1.4 million or so distinct CDR3 sequences, about 45% of them present only once. The sequenced sample was blood. The receptor set was obtained from a woman younger than 30 in good health.

The chain couples TRBV20-1 to TRBJ2-7; 8 bases fit TRBD2. The CDR3 extends over 15 amino acids. J gave up 3 bases and V 3 bases, and 10 bases lay outside the gene matches. Germline assignment: CDR1 DFQATT and CDR2 SNEGSKA (reference sequence). The CDR3 sequence is CSASPGGVLGYEQYF. The CDR3 region has the DNA TGCAGTGCTAGCCCGGGAGGGGTTTTGGGCTACGAGCAGTACTTC.

The chain links TRBV10-3 to TRBJ1-2, with TRBD1 matching over 7 bases. The CDR3 is 15 amino acids. Germline CDR1 and CDR2: ENHRY and SYGVKD. V was clipped by 5 bases and J by 7 bases; unmatched bases: 13. CDR3 region: CAISKGTAGGVGYTF. DNA of the CDR3: TGTGCCATCAGTAAAGGGACAGCCGGCGGTGTTGGCTACACCTTC.

In this sample, this clonotype turned up a few times. This chain links TRBV6-2 or TRBV6-3 with TRBJ1-5, with TRBD1 as a possible D gene (5 bases). The CDR3 extends over 15 amino acids. Trimming shortened V by 2 bases and J by 6 bases, and 14 bases separated the two germline ends. Germline V gene data show CDR1 as MNHEY and CDR2 as SVGEGT. The CDR3, as DNA: TGTGCCAGCAGTTACGGGCTCTCGAGGGGTCAGCCCCAGCATTTT. It is translated as CASSYGLSRGQPQHF.

The chain joins TRBV6-2 or TRBV6-3 to TRBJ2-1; 7 bases are a match to TRBD1. After removal of 5 bases from V and 1 base from J, the junction contained 5 bases not matched to a gene. CDR3 size: 15 residues. CDR1 and CDR2 from the germline V gene are MNHEY and SVGEGT. The CDR3 region has the DNA TGTGCCAGCAGTAGACAGGGTCTTTCCTACAATGAGCAGTTCTTC. This gives the protein CASSRQGLSYNEQFF.

In its sample, this clonotype was seen a few times. V is TRBV7-9 and J is TRBJ2-7; TRBD2 matches at 12 bases. Germline loops: CDR1 SEHNR, CDR2 FQNEAQ (reference sequence). This CDR3 has 16 amino acids. V dropped 4 bases and J dropped 3; count of bases not matched to a gene: 7. The CDR3 loop reads CASSSGPSGRDYEQYF. CDR3 bases: TGTGCCAGCAGCTCAGGGCCTAGCGGGAGGGACTACGAGCAGTACTTC.

CDR3 DNA sequence: TGTGCCAGCAGCTCCGGGACTTTCCACGAGCAGTACTTC. Translation gives CASSSGTFHEQYF. The chain employs TRBV9 and TRBJ2-7; weak D call: TRBD2 (6 bases). The CDR3 extends over 13 amino acids. V shed 4 bases and J shed 5 bases, with 13 bases lying between them. The germline V gene has CDR1 SGDLS and CDR2 YYNGEE. The complete variable domain, with remaining parts taken from reference TRBV9 and TRBJ2-7, reads DSGVTQTPKHLITATGQRVTLRCSPRSGDLSVYWYQQSLDQGLQFLIQYYNGEERAKGNILERFSAQQFPDLHSELNLSSLELGDSALYFCASSSGTFHEQYFGPGTRLTVT.

CDR3 region: CASSPRGPNEQYF. The CDR3 region has the DNA TGTGCCAGCAGTCCCCGGGGACCCAATGAGCAGTACTTC. The V and J genes are TRBV27 and TRBJ2-5; D is perhaps TRBD1 or TRBD2 (5 bases each). The CDR3 contains 13 residues. Germline V gene lookup returns CDR1 MNHEY and CDR2 SMNVEV (reference sequence). V dropped 5 bases and J dropped 11 bases, with 18 bases sitting between them.

V gene TRBV6-2 or TRBV6-3 combines with J gene TRBJ2-1; D perhaps matches TRBD1 (6 bases). This CDR3 has 15 residues. Germline loops: CDR1 MNHEY, CDR2 SVGEGT. The V end was cut by 7 bases, the J end by 7 bases, with 20 bases between. CDR3 nucleotides: TGTGCCAGCAACCCCAGGGGCAAGGTGAGGAATGAGCAGTTCTTC. Protein sequence: CASNPRGKVRNEQFF.

This chain uses TRBV4-3 with TRBJ1-4; D ambiguous. In germline, CDR1 is LGHNA, CDR2 YSLEER. V lost 0 bases to trimming and J lost 0 bases, with 8 bases between them. This CDR3 contains 16 residues. This CDR3 is CASSQDPRATNEKLFF. CDR3 DNA sequence: TGCGCCAGCAGCCAAGATCCCAGAGCAACTAATGAAAAACTGTTTTTT.

This clonotype was picked up a small number of times. The DNA for the CDR3 is TGTGCCAGCAGCCTTCAGGGGTCTGGAAACACCATATATTTT. Translated, it gives CASSLQGSGNTIYF. The chain couples TRBV12-3 or TRBV12-4 to TRBJ1-3, with a tentative D call TRBD1 (6 bases). The V and J ends lost 6 bases and 1 base respectively, with 10 bases between them. The CDR3 spans 14 residues.